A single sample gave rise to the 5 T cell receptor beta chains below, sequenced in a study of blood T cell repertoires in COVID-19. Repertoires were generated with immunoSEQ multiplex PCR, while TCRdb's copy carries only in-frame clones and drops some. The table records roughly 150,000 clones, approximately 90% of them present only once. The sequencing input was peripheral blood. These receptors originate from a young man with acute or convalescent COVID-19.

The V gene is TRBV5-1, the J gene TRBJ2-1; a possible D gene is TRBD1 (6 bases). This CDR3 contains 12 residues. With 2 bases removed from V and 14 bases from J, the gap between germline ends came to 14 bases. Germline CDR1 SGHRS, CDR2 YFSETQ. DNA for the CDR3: TGCGCCAGCAGCTTAGATACAGGGAAAGAGTTCTTC. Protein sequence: CASSLDTGKEFF. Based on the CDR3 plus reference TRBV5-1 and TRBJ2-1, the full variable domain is KAGVTQTPRYLIKTRGQQVTLSCSPISGHRSVSWYQQTPGQGLQFLFEYFSETQRNKGNFPGRFSGRQFSNSRSEMNVSTLELGDSALYLCASSLDTGKEFFGPGTRLTVL.

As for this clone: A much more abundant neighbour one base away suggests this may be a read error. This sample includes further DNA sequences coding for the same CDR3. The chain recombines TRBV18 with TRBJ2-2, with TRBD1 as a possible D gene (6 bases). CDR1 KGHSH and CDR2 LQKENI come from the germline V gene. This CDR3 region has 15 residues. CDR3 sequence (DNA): TGTGCTAGCTCCCTAGGGACACCGAACACCGGGGAGCTGTTTTTT. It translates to CASSLGTPNTGELFF.

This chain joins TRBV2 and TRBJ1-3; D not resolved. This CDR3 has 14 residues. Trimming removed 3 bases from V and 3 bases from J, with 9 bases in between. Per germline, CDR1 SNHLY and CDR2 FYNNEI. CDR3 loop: CASSDLGFGNTIYF. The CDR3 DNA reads TGTGCCAGCAGTGACCTAGGTTTTGGAAACACCATATATTTT.

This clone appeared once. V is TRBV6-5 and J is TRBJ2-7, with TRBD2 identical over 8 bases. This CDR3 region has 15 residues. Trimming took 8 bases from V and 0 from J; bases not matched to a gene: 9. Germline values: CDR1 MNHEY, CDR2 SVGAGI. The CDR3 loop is CASGLQRGSSYEQYF. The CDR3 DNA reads TGTGCCAGCGGACTTCAGCGGGGGTCCTCCTACGAGCAGTACTTC.

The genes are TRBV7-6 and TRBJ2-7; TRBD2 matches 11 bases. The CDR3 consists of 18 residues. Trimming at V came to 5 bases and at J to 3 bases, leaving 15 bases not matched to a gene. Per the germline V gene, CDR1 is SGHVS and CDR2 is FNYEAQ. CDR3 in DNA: TGTGCCAGCAGCACAACACTAGCGGGAGAATCATCAGGCTACGAGCAGTACTTC. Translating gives CASSTTLAGESSGYEQYF. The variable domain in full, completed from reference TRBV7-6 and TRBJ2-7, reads GAGVSQSPRYKVTKRGQDVALRCDPISGHVSLYWYRQALGQGPEFLTYFNYEAQQDKSGLPNDRFSAERPEGSISTLTIQRTEQRDSAMYRCASSTTLAGESSGYEQYFGPGTRLTVT.